The T cell receptor (beta chain) under discussion was sequenced for a study of cytomegalovirus exposure and HLA in healthy donors. Study-level background: Early released data comprised tens of millions of unique TCRs from HLA-typed donors.

The PCR made use of 60 Vbeta and 13 Jbeta primers. Method: immunoSEQ multiplex PCR; TCRdb's copy keeps in-frame clones and lacks some. The table lists fewer than 100,000 clones, about four fifths of them singletons. This CDR3 is 16 amino acids long. In germline, CDR1 is SNHLY, CDR2 FYNNEI. V gave up 5 bases and J gave up 0 bases; unmatched junction bases: 6. The chain links TRBV2 to TRBJ1-3, with 8 bases fitting TRBD1. The clonotype was recovered from a middle-aged woman in good health and CMV-seronegative. Sequenced sample: PBMCs. CDR3 region: CASSRQGADSGNTIYF. As DNA, the CDR3 is TGTGCCAGCAGTCGTCAGGGGGCCGACTCTGGAAACACCATATATTTT.